The 27 T cell receptor beta chains below all came from one sample that was sequenced in a study of blood T cell repertoires in COVID-19. Data came from immunoSEQ multiplex PCR; TCRdb stores just in-frame clones and leaves some out. Of roughly 120,000 clones in the sample, approximately 81% are singletons; the top ten hold 6%. Sample: peripheral blood. The receptors here all came from a man aged 80 or over with COVID-19, enrolled during active disease.

The chain is built from TRBV7-9 and TRBJ2-5, with TRBD2 matching over 14 bases. The germline V gene encodes CDR1 SEHNR and CDR2 FQNEAQ (reference sequence). The J segment lost 4 bases and the V segment lost 1 base, leaving 5 bases of the junction unmatched. CDR3 length: 17 amino acids. This CDR3 is CASSLGLAGGPLETQYF. The CDR3 DNA is TGTGCCAGCAGCTTAGGACTAGCGGGAGGGCCCCTAGAGACCCAGTACTTC.

The chain links TRBV28 to TRBJ2-1, with 8 bases that match TRBD2. The CDR3 runs to 14 residues. Trimming removed 5 bases from V and 15 bases from J; junction bases left unmatched: 15. Germline V gene sequence: CDR1 MDHEN, CDR2 SYDVKM. In DNA form, the CDR3 reads TGTGCCAGCAGTCCGCCCTCGACCGGGACTAGGCCGTTCTTC. This sequence encodes CASSPPSTGTRPFF.

This clone has a handful of counts. V gene TRBV6-2 or TRBV6-3 combines with J gene TRBJ2-1; 7 bases align to TRBD2. The CDR3 is 15 amino acids. Germline-derived CDR1 and CDR2 are MNHEY and SVGEGT. V was pared by 0 bases and J by 8 bases, with 7 bases of the junction left unmatched. The CDR3 coding sequence is TGTGCCAGCAGTTACTCCACGGGAGGTTTGGATGAGCAGTTCTTC. It encodes CASSYSTGGLDEQFF.

The chain uses TRBV5-6 and TRBJ1-1; no reliable D call. CDR1 and CDR2 (germline): SGHDT, YYEEEE. The CDR3 length is 15 residues. V lost 4 bases, J lost 8 bases, and 21 bases lay in between. The CDR3 DNA reads as TGTGCCAGCAGCCTCTTAGCTGGAGGGAATCCAGAAGCTTTCTTT. This encodes CASSLLAGGNPEAFF.

The gene calls are TRBV28 and TRBJ1-5, with D maybe TRBD1 (5 bases). There are 13 residues in the CDR3. Germline values: CDR1 MDHEN, CDR2 SYDVKM. V was pared by 11 bases and J by 3 bases, with 14 bases between. CDR3 nucleotides: TGTGCCGTACAGGTGCTACTCAATCAGCCCCAGCATTTT. Its protein product is CAVQVLLNQPQHF.

The chain combines TRBV9 with TRBJ2-2; 14 bases align to TRBD2. J was trimmed by 4 bases and V by 0 bases; bases with no gene match: 2. Germline CDR1 reads SGDLS; CDR2 reads YYNGEE. The CDR3 totals 17 residues. CDR3 protein: CASSVGTSGRLTGELFF. Written as DNA, the CDR3 is TGTGCCAGCAGCGTAGGGACTAGCGGGAGGCTCACCGGGGAGCTGTTTTTT.

DNA for the CDR3: TGTGCCAGCAGTTTACGGGAGCCGCAATACAATGAGCAGTTCTTC. The encoded protein is CASSLREPQYNEQFF. The V and J genes are TRBV27 and TRBJ2-1, with a weak D call TRBD2 (6 bases). The length of the CDR3 is 15 residues. Germline CDR1 and CDR2: MNHEY and SMNVEV (reference sequence). V was shortened by 2 bases and J by 4 bases, with 12 bases between the two germline ends.

This chain links TRBV5-1 with TRBJ2-5, with D possibly TRBD2 on 6 matching bases. V lost 5 bases to trimming and J lost 2 bases, with 13 bases between them. This CDR3 spans 14 amino acids. Germline V CDR1 and CDR2: SGHRS, YFSETQ. CDR3 region: CASSIGTPQETQYF. The CDR3 bases are TGCGCCAGCAGTATCGGGACTCCTCAAGAGACCCAGTACTTC.

The chain carries TRBV3-1 (or the pseudogene TRBV3-2) and TRBJ2-1, with 7 bases that match TRBD2. Germline values: CDR1 LGHDT, CDR2 YNNKEL (reference sequence). The CDR3 extends over 12 amino acids. The V and J ends lost 4 bases and 12 bases, in that order; junction bases with no gene match: 6. The CDR3 DNA sequence: TGTGCCAGCAGCCCCCGGGAGGAGGGGCAGTTCTTC. This codes for CASSPREEGQFF.

The chain has TRBV4-2 and TRBJ2-1; 12 bases fit TRBD2. Per germline, CDR1 LGHNA and CDR2 YNFKEQ. J lost 4 bases, V lost 1 base, and 8 bases had no gene match. The CDR3 extends over 18 amino acids. The DNA of the CDR3 is TGTGCCAGCAGCCAAGCTCATACTAGCGGGGGGATGTACAATGAGCAGTTCTTC. Translation: CASSQAHTSGGMYNEQFF.

Notes on this clone: Other nucleotide sequences in the sample specify the same CDR3. V gene TRBV18 combines with J gene TRBJ2-7, with D tentatively TRBD1 (6 bases). This CDR3 has 13 residues. V lost 3 bases and J lost 2, with 8 bases in between. Germline CDR1 and CDR2: KGHSH and LQKENI. CDR3 nucleotides: TGTGCCAGCTCACCGGGACAAACCTACGAGCAGTACTTC. It translates to CASSPGQTYEQYF.

CDR3 nucleotide sequence: TGTGCCACCAGTGATTTAGGACAGGATTATGGCTACACCTTC. Protein product: CATSDLGQDYGYTF. The rearrangement joins TRBV24-1 to TRBJ1-2; 7 bases are a match to TRBD1. This CDR3 has 14 residues. Germline trimming cut 1 base from V and 5 bases from J; bases unmatched to any gene: 3. Germline CDR1 reads KGHDR; CDR2 reads SFDVKD.

J is TRBJ1-4 and V is TRBV4-3, with D maybe TRBD1 (5 bases). The CDR3 consists of 20 residues. The germline V and J ends were trimmed by 0 bases and 0 bases, with 20 bases remaining between them. Germline V gene sequence: CDR1 LGHNA, CDR2 YSLEER. The DNA for the CDR3 is TGCGCCAGCAGCCAAGATGGAACAGGCTATCCCACTGCAACTAATGAAAAACTGTTTTTT. It yields the protein CASSQDGTGYPTATNEKLFF.

J is TRBJ2-2 and V is TRBV18; no definite D call. This CDR3 is built from 15 residues. Germline-derived CDR1 and CDR2 are KGHSH and LQKENI. V was trimmed by 2 bases and J by 0 bases, leaving 7 bases between them. DNA of the CDR3: TGTGCCAGCTCACCAAGTTACACGAACACCGGGGAGCTGTTTTTT. Translation: CASSPSYTNTGELFF. Using reference TRBV18 and TRBJ2-2 for the parts outside the CDR3, the full variable domain is NAGVMQNPRHLVRRRGQEARLRCSPMKGHSHVYWYRQLPEEGLKFMVYLQKENIIDESGMPKERFSAEFPKEGPSILRIQQVVRGDSAAYFCASSPSYTNTGELFFGEGSRLTVL.

This clone was seen a single time. V gene TRBV5-1 combines with J gene TRBJ2-4; the match to TRBD1 covers 7 bases. This CDR3 is 14 amino acids long. The ends lost 2 bases at V and 4 bases at J; junction bases unmatched: 3. Looked up from germline, CDR1 is SGHRS and CDR2 is YFSETQ. This chain's CDR3 is CASSFTGVKNIQYF. The CDR3 nucleotides read TGCGCCAGCAGCTTTACAGGGGTAAAAAACATTCAGTACTTC.

The J gene is TRBJ2-2, the V gene TRBV6-2 or TRBV6-3; possibly TRBD1 for D (5 bases). The germline V gene has CDR1 MNHEY and CDR2 SVGEGT. The germline V and J ends were trimmed by 4 bases and 1 base, with 10 bases remaining between them. This CDR3 has 15 amino acids. The CDR3 DNA is TGTGCCAGCAGTTCAGGGCACGTGAACACCGGGGAGCTGTTTTTT. The encoded protein is CASSSGHVNTGELFF.

The chain carries TRBV7-2 and TRBJ2-5, with 12 bases matching TRBD1. This CDR3 spans 14 amino acids. CDR1 is SGHTA and CDR2 is FQGNSA in the germline V gene. J was trimmed by 13 bases and V by 3 bases; bases with no gene match: 9. CDR3 in amino acids: CASSFTPGQGAGYF. DNA for the CDR3: TGTGCCAGCAGCTTTACTCCGGGACAGGGGGCAGGGTACTTC.

The chain employs TRBV10-3 and TRBJ2-3, with 9 bases lining up with TRBD1. The germline CDR1 and CDR2 sequences are ENHRY and SYGVKD. V gave up 5 bases and J gave up 4 bases; unmatched junction bases: 4. The CDR3 sequence is 14 residues long. The CDR3 spells CAISLTGGADTQYF. The DNA of the CDR3 is TGTGCCATCAGTCTTACAGGGGGCGCAGATACGCAGTATTTT.

This chain uses TRBV12-3 or TRBV12-4 with TRBJ1-5; TRBD1 is a possible D gene (6 bases). V lost 6 bases and J lost 7, with 10 bases in between. The CDR3 contains 12 residues. The CDR3 here is CASRQGGQPQHF. The CDR3 nucleotides are TGTGCCAGCAGACAGGGCGGCCAGCCCCAGCATTTT.

The J gene is TRBJ2-7, the V gene TRBV19; 7 nucleotides match TRBD1. The CDR3 is 14 amino acids. The V gene end was trimmed by 3 bases and the J gene end by 1 base; junction bases not matched to a gene: 3. CDR1 is LNHDA and CDR2 is SQIVND in the germline V gene (reference sequence). The CDR3 loop reads CASSIWGQSYEQYF. The CDR3 nucleotides are TGTGCCAGTAGTATCTGGGGACAGTCCTACGAGCAGTACTTC.

This clone was seen only a few times. V and J are TRBV5-4 and TRBJ2-1; TRBD2 matches 8 bases. The junction had 13 bases not matched to a gene; V was cut back by 5 bases and J by 9 bases. This CDR3 comprises 15 residues. Germline V gene sequence: CDR1 SGHNT, CDR2 YYREEE (reference sequence). In nucleotides, the CDR3 is TGTGCCAGCAGTCGCGCGGGACTAGGGGGAGGTGAGCAGTTCTTC. Its translation: CASSRAGLGGGEQFF.

As DNA, the CDR3 is TGTGCCTGGAGTGGGACAGGGTACGAGCAGTACTTC. Translating it yields CAWSGTGYEQYF. The V call is TRBV30, the J call TRBJ2-7, with 8 bases aligning to TRBD1. The length of the CDR3 is 12 residues. Looked up from germline, CDR1 is GTSNPN and CDR2 is SVGIG (reference sequence). With 1 base clipped from V and 4 bases from J, the junction kept 0 bases outside the gene matches. The full variable domain, in which reference TRBV30 and TRBJ2-7 provide the parts outside the CDR3, is SQTIHQWPATLVQPVGSPLSLECTVEGTSNPNLYWYRQAAGRGLQLLFYSVGIGQISSEVPQNLSASRPQDRQFILSSKKLLLSDSGFYLCAWSGTGYEQYFGPGTRLTVT.

This clone has more than one count but fewer than ten. This rearrangement joins TRBV7-2 to TRBJ2-7; 8 nucleotides line up with TRBD2. CDR1 is SGHTA and CDR2 is FQGNSA in the germline V gene. The CDR3 is made up of 14 amino acids. V gave up 0 bases and J gave up 4 bases; unmatched junction bases: 2. CDR3 sequence reads: CASSLAAGAYEQYF. The CDR3 DNA follows: TGTGCCAGCAGCTTAGCAGCGGGAGCGTACGAGCAGTACTTC.

The table lists this clone with a few counts. The J gene is TRBJ2-3, the V gene TRBV15; the match to TRBD1 covers 9 bases. Trimming removed 5 bases from V and 0 bases from J; junction bases left unmatched: 3. Germline-derived CDR1 and CDR2 are LNHNV and YYDKDF (reference sequence). The CDR3 length is 15 residues. Written as DNA, the CDR3 is TGTGCCACCAGCCCAGGACAGGGGAGCACAGATACGCAGTATTTT. Translating it yields CATSPGQGSTDTQYF.

There are a few counts of this clone. The chain couples TRBV19 to TRBJ1-1; 7 bases line up with TRBD1. Trimming took 8 bases from V and 0 from J; bases not matched to a gene: 0. Germline V lookup: CDR1 LNHDA, CDR2 SQIVND (reference sequence). CDR3 length equals 12 residues. CDR3 coding DNA: TGTGCCAGTGGGACAGTGAACACTGAAGCTTTCTTT. Protein sequence: CASGTVNTEAFF.

This clone was detected once. The gene calls are TRBV5-1 and TRBJ1-3; 7 positions match TRBD1. Per the germline V gene, CDR1 is SGHRS and CDR2 is YFSETQ. The CDR3 covers 15 residues. The junction had 6 bases not matched to a gene; V was cut back by 4 bases and J by 2 bases. For the CDR3, the DNA is TGCGCCAGCAGCCCACAGGGGATCCCTGGAAACACCATATATTTT. This gives the protein CASSPQGIPGNTIYF.

The chain carries TRBV5-1 and TRBJ1-4; 7 bases are a match to TRBD1. This CDR3 has 14 residues. With 0 bases clipped from V and 7 bases from J, the junction kept 3 bases outside the gene matches. Per germline, CDR1 SGHRS and CDR2 YFSETQ. The CDR3 coding sequence is TGCGCCAGCAGCTTGGTGGCAGGGGGTGAAAAACTGTTTTTT. Its protein product is CASSLVAGGEKLFF.